This record concerns one TCR beta chain sequence. This clonotype was seen only a few times. Its antigen has not been determined. One base away lies a much larger clone, so this may be a sequencing read error. What this sample's treatment or condition label stands for: allogeneic hematopoietic cell transplantation with graft depleted of TCRalphabeta T cells and CD19 B cells. The transplant recipients were children given TCRalphabeta/CD19-depleted allogeneic hematopoietic cell grafts. This record belongs to a study of T-cell reconstitution after alpha-beta-depleted transplantation in children (dated by TCRdb to 2015 to 2016). With respect to the entire study: Using TCR repertoire profiling, the study followed T-cell immune reconstitution in a quantitative way in children after TCRalphabeta/CD19-depleted allogeneic hematopoietic cell transplantation. General conclusions and limits of the study: In some patients, the high TCRbeta diversity seen at day 60 was put down to recipient T cells and intrathymic progenitors that had survived conditioning. Over subsequent months, a decline in hyperexpanded clone frequencies was noted, and after one year, T-cell counts and TCRbeta diversity were mostly ascribed to newly produced T cells. The apparently early recovery of alphabetaT-cell counts about two months after transplant reportedly depended on only several hundred rapidly expanded clones that came from non-depleted graft cells.

CDR1 and CDR2, per the germline V gene, are MNHEY and SVGEGT. The V end loses 2 bases and the J end loses 6 bases, and a stretch of 4 bases separates them. The CDR3 goes from the cysteine to the phenylalanine over 12 residues. Only CDR3 DNA remains: 36 bases, in frame from the first base. The library was prepared using PCR. Sequencer: Illumina HiSeq 2500. Molecular barcoding was employed in the preparation of TCR libraries, with unique molecular identifiers being used to normalize TCRbeta repertoire quantification. TCRdb reprocessing: public reads trimmed at Q25 with fastp, clones called with MiXCR, in-frame beta chains kept. All rows with the same CDR3 protein become a single entry with the most common DNA and genes. The sample includes approximately 130,000 distinct CDR3 sequences, with about 9.9% observed a single time. The ten biggest clones cover about 24% of the sample.

The sequences come from PBMCs, mostly from graft donor cells, collected 180 days after TCRalphabeta/CD19-depleted stem cell transplant. The chain uses TRBV6-2 or TRBV6-3 and TRBJ2-2; no D segment can be confidently identified. The receptor comes from a girl in the first two years of life who had a stem cell transplant for combined immunodeficiency, so the T cells may come from the graft donor. At the DNA level, the sequence is TGTGCCAGCAGTTACGGTTCCGGGGAGCTGTTTTTT. This yields the protein CASSYGSGELFF.